Listed below are T cell receptor beta chains from one sample, sequenced in a study of post-analysis software for immune sequencing data. One entry per CDR3 protein, called by TCRdb with MiXCR from the PCR reads. This sample has roughly 650,000 distinct CDR3 sequences, with roughly three fifths found just once. Sequenced input: blood. These receptors all stem from a girl aged 2-10 years with multiple sclerosis. The CDR3 runs from the conserved cysteine through the conserved F or W. D genes are given only for firm matches. Part of the rows lack a size; the others show once, few, many or a class for expanded clones.

cdr3_length j_call clone_size d_call v_call cdr3_nt cdr3_aa
15 TRBJ2-7 - TRBD2 TRBV7-8 TGTGCCAGCAGCCCCGGACGCCTAGCGGGAGACGAGCAGTACTTC CASSPGRLAGDEQYF
18 TRBJ2-5 few - TRBV20-1 TGCAGTGCTAGAGATCCGAGGGGAGTAGCGGACCCACAAGAGACCCAGTACTTC CSARDPRGVADPQETQYF
16 TRBJ2-1 few TRBD1 TRBV7-9 TGTGCCAGCAGCCCTCCCCCCGGGACAGGAAGCAATGAGCAGTTCTTC CASSPPPGTGSNEQFF
14 TRBJ2-5 - TRBD2 TRBV10-2 TGCGCCAGCGCTGGGACTAGCAGCGGGAAGACCCAGTACTTC CASAGTSSGKTQYF
14 TRBJ2-1 - TRBD2 TRBV4-1 TGCGCCAGCAGCCATGATGCGACTAGCAGGGAGCAGTTCTTC CASSHDATSREQFF
15 TRBJ2-1 few TRBD2 TRBV11-2 TGTGCCAGCACCAGGACTAGCGGTACCTACAATGAGCAGTTCTTC CASTRTSGTYNEQFF
16 TRBJ2-1 - TRBD1 TRBV11-2 TGTGCCAGCAGCCACCGAGGACAGGGTGATCTGAATGAGCAGTTCTTC CASSHRGQGDLNEQFF
16 TRBJ2-7 once TRBD2 TRBV28 TGTGCCAGCAGTTCCCCGACTAGCGGGAGTGGTTACGAGCAGTACTTC CASSSPTSGSGYEQYF
11 TRBJ2-1 - - TRBV9 TGTGCCAGCAGCACCAGCCGGGAGCAGTTCTTC CASSTSREQFF
16 TRBJ2-1 - TRBD2 TRBV7-9 TGTGCCAGCAGCTTAGGCTCTGGGACTAGCGGCAATGAGCAGTTCTTC CASSLGSGTSGNEQFF
13 TRBJ1-1 - - TRBV3-1 TGTGCCAGCAGCCAAGGGGGGAACACTGAAGCTTTCTTT CASSQGGNTEAFF
13 TRBJ2-7 - - TRBV11-2 TGTGCCAGCAGCTTAGGGACCCCCAACGAGCAGTACTTC CASSLGTPNEQYF
17 TRBJ2-3 - TRBD2 TRBV7-3 TGTGCCAGCAGCTCCTTTGCGGGACTAGCGGGAGAAGATACGCAGTATTTT CASSSFAGLAGEDTQYF
14 TRBJ2-3 - TRBD2 TRBV6-5 TGTGCCAGCAGTACGGGGGGTTCGGGGCATGCGCAGTATTTT CASSTGGSGHAQYF
13 TRBJ2-5 - TRBD1 TRBV29-1 TGCAGCGTTGCGCGGACAGGACAAGAGACCCAGTACTTC CSVARTGQETQYF
15 TRBJ2-5 - TRBD2 TRBV6-5 TGTGCCAGCACCGGACTAGCGGGGACCCGCAATGAGCAGTACTTC CASTGLAGTRNEQYF
15 TRBJ1-1 - - TRBV12-3/TRBV12-4 TGTGCCAGCAGTTTCTCTCAGGTCCCCATGACTGAAGCTTTCTTT CASSFSQVPMTEAFF
13 TRBJ2-3 few - TRBV29-1 TGCAGCGTTGATGCGGGGAGCACAGATACGCAGTATTTT CSVDAGSTDTQYF
14 TRBJ2-7 - TRBD2 TRBV20-1 TGCAGTGCCTCGGGACTAGCGGGCGCCTACGAGCAGTACTTC CSASGLAGAYEQYF
15 TRBJ2-7 once TRBD1 TRBV9 TGTGCCAGCAGCGTAGGCGGGACAGGGGCCTACGAGCAGTACTTC CASSVGGTGAYEQYF
12 TRBJ2-3 - - TRBV2 TGTGCCAGCACTACCCAAACAGATACGCAGTATTTT CASTTQTDTQYF
16 TRBJ2-7 - - TRBV7-9 TGTGCCAGCAGCTTGAGCAGCGGGTTTCATTCCTACGAGCAGTACTTC CASSLSSGFHSYEQYF
13 TRBJ1-4 once - TRBV29-1 TGCAGCGTGGAAGATCTCGGTGGTGAAAAACTGTTTTTT CSVEDLGGEKLFF
12 TRBJ2-7 few TRBD2 TRBV12-3/TRBV12-4 TGTGCCAGCAAGACTAGCGGCTACGAGCAGTACTTC CASKTSGYEQYF
15 TRBJ2-1 - TRBD2 TRBV4-1 TGCGCCAGCAGCCAAGGGTTCGGGACGGGGGGTGAGCAGTTCTTC CASSQGFGTGGEQFF
16 TRBJ2-1 - TRBD2 TRBV12-3/TRBV12-4 TGTGCCAGCAGCCCCCGTGGACTAGCGGGAGTTATTGAGCAGTTCTTC CASSPRGLAGVIEQFF
15 TRBJ2-5 few - TRBV3-1 TGTGCCAGCAGCCCCAGATGGGGGTACCAAGAGACCCAGTACTTC CASSPRWGYQETQYF
12 TRBJ2-1 few - TRBV12-3/TRBV12-4 TGTGCCAGCAGTTACGGACAGAATGAGCAGTTCTTC CASSYGQNEQFF
15 TRBJ2-1 - - TRBV20-1 TGCAGTGCTCTGGGACGGCCCCCCCGTAACAATGAGCAGTTCTTC CSALGRPPRNNEQFF
14 TRBJ1-5 once - TRBV19 TGTGCCAGTAGTATGGGGACCCTCAATCAGCCCCAGCATTTT CASSMGTLNQPQHF
15 TRBJ2-5 - TRBD1 TRBV6-6 TGTGCCAGCATCCCCGGACAGGGACCCCAAGAGACCCAGTACTTC CASIPGQGPQETQYF
15 TRBJ2-4 once TRBD1 TRBV4-3 TGCGCCAGCAGCCAGACGGACAGGGCCAAAAACATTCAGTACTTC CASSQTDRAKNIQYF
15 TRBJ2-1 few TRBD2 TRBV29-1 TGCAGCGTAGACGGACTAGCGGGAGTATACAATGAGCAGTTCTTC CSVDGLAGVYNEQFF
13 TRBJ1-1 - - TRBV6-2/TRBV6-3 TGTGCCAGCAGTTACTTAGGGCGCACTGAAGCTTTCTTT CASSYLGRTEAFF
14 TRBJ2-1 - TRBD1 TRBV20-1 TGCAGTGCCCCCCCTCCAGGGGGCATGTATGAGCAGTTCTTC CSAPPPGGMYEQFF
15 TRBJ2-3 few - TRBV4-2 TGTGCCAGCAGCCAATCCCCTTCCCCCACAGATACGCAGTATTTT CASSQSPSPTDTQYF
13 TRBJ2-1 few - TRBV11-2 TGTGCCAGCAGCTTCAGTAATTTCCATGAGCAGTTCTTC CASSFSNFHEQFF
14 TRBJ2-1 - TRBD1 TRBV28 TGTGCCAGCAGTGCGACCGGGACAGGGAACTACCTGTTCTTC CASSATGTGNYLFF
15 TRBJ2-3 - - TRBV5-1 TGCGCCAGCAGCTTGAGATCGGGAGATATAGATACGCAGTATTTT CASSLRSGDIDTQYF
16 TRBJ2-1 - TRBD2 TRBV6-5 TGTGCCGGCAGACGATCGGGACTAGCGGGCGTCAATGAGCAGTTCTTC CAGRRSGLAGVNEQFF
13 TRBJ2-3 - - TRBV7-2 TGTGCCAGCAGCCGACGGTCCGGCGATACGCAGTATTTT CASSRRSGDTQYF
12 TRBJ1-1 - - TRBV12-3/TRBV12-4 TGTGCCAGCAGTGACGGGTACACTGAAGCTTTCTTT CASSDGYTEAFF
12 TRBJ2-2 - - TRBV9 TGTGCCAGCAGCGCCCACACCGGGGAGCTGTTTTTT CASSAHTGELFF
13 TRBJ1-6 - - TRBV12-3/TRBV12-4 TGTGCCAGCGGGGGGGAGGGGAATTCACCCTTCCACTTT CASGGEGNSPFHF
15 TRBJ2-7 - - TRBV9 TGTGCCAGCAGCGCCGCCGGGACAACGGACTACGAGCAGTACTTC CASSAAGTTDYEQYF
13 TRBJ2-1 few - TRBV15 TGTGCCACCAGCAGAGATCTGGGAGGTGAGCAGTTCTTC CATSRDLGGEQFF
13 TRBJ1-5 - - TRBV7-9 TGTACCAGCAGCTTAGGGGGGGATCAGCCCCAGCATTTT CTSSLGGDQPQHF
14 TRBJ2-5 few TRBD1 TRBV12-3/TRBV12-4 TGTGCCAGCAGCCGGGCCAACAGGGGGGAGACCCAGTACTTC CASSRANRGETQYF
17 TRBJ2-4 once - TRBV2 TGTGCCAGCAGTGAACGAAAGGGACATAATGTGTTGGACATTCAGTACTTC CASSERKGHNVLDIQYF
11 TRBJ2-1 - TRBD2 TRBV20-1 TGCAGTGCTAGCGGCGGGGGGGCTCAGTTCTTC CSASGGGAQFF